The rows below give T cell receptor beta chains drawn from one sample of a study of shared clonotypes between healthy human individuals. TCRdb's table, derived via immunoSEQ multiplex PCR, lists solely in-frame clones and lacks some. The sample lists a few million clones; just under 95% were seen once. The source material was naive CD8+ T cells from PBMCs. These receptors originate from a man between 18 and 29 years old in good health. Some clones in this sample may be carry-over from other donors' samples. The CDR3 runs from the conserved cysteine through the conserved F or W. The D gene is left open where the match is weak. Clone sizes are given selectively: once, few, many, or a class where the clone is expanded.

size,J,V,D,CDR3,DNA
.,TRBJ2-3,TRBV7-9,.,CASSIWTEFSTDTQYF,TGTGCCAGCAGCATATGGACGGAATTTAGCACAGATACGCAGTATTTT
.,TRBJ2-2,TRBV7-9,TRBD2,CASRQLAGGPDTGELFF,TGTGCCAGCAGACAACTAGCGGGAGGGCCTGACACCGGGGAGCTGTTTTTT
once,TRBJ1-2,TRBV9,TRBD1,CASTGTGYTRGYTF,TGTGCCAGTACTGGGACAGGCTACACTCGGGGCTACACCTTC
.,TRBJ1-1,TRBV27,.,CASSLLGSSDTEAFF,TGTGCCAGCAGTTTATTGGGGAGTTCGGACACTGAAGCTTTCTTT
.,TRBJ2-1,TRBV9,.,CASSASGRSYNEQFF,TGTGCCAGCAGCGCGTCCGGTAGGTCCTACAATGAGCAGTTCTTC
.,TRBJ2-5,TRBV11-2,TRBD1,CASSLGVYGTGQETQYF,TGTGCCAGCAGCTTAGGGGTTTACGGGACAGGTCAAGAGACCCAGTACTTC
.,TRBJ2-1,TRBV27,.,CASSPVRYNEQFF,TGTGCCAGCAGTCCCGTTAGGTACAATGAGCAGTTCTTC
once,TRBJ2-3,TRBV5-1,.,CASSLVAASSTDTQYF,TGCGCCAGCAGCCTGGTAGCGGCATCTAGCACAGATACGCAGTATTTT
.,TRBJ1-1,TRBV29-1,.,CSVEELEGFNTEAFF,TGCAGCGTTGAAGAGTTGGAGGGTTTTAACACTGAAGCTTTCTTT
.,TRBJ2-7,TRBV27,.,CASSIKQSYEQYF,TGTGCCAGCAGTATTAAGCAGAGCTACGAGCAGTACTTC
.,TRBJ1-1,TRBV5-6,.,CASSSLEEGDTEAFF,TGTGCCAGCAGCTCACTGGAGGAGGGGGACACTGAAGCTTTCTTT
.,TRBJ2-2,TRBV27,.,CASSPRNTGELFF,TGTGCCAGCAGCCCCAGAAACACCGGGGAGCTGTTTTTT
.,TRBJ1-4,TRBV19,.,CASSQSPPGATNEKLFF,TGTGCCAGTAGCCAATCCCCCCCAGGAGCAACTAATGAAAAACTGTTTTTT
.,TRBJ2-3,TRBV11-1,.,CASSLAGILLTDTQYF,TGTGCCAGCAGCTTAGCGGGGATACTCCTCACAGATACGCAGTATTTT
.,TRBJ2-3,TRBV25-1,.,CASSEIAGYTQYF,TGTGCCAGCAGTGAAATTGCGGGATATACGCAGTATTTT
.,TRBJ2-7,TRBV5-1,TRBD2,CASSLARLAGGPGVAYEQYF,TGCGCCAGCAGCTTGGCACGGCTAGCGGGAGGGCCAGGTGTAGCCTACGAGCAGTACTTC
.,TRBJ2-1,TRBV7-2,.,CASSLGAAPTYNEQFF,TGTGCCAGCAGCTTAGGTGCGGCGCCAACCTACAATGAGCAGTTCTTC
.,TRBJ2-1,TRBV6-5,.,CASSYSRGGNEQFF,TGTGCCAGCAGTTACTCGAGGGGGGGGAATGAGCAGTTCTTC
.,TRBJ2-6,TRBV7-3,TRBD1,CASSPLGTASSGANVLTF,TGTGCCAGCAGCCCTTTGGGGACAGCATCCTCTGGGGCCAACGTCCTGACTTTC